The clone carrying this TCR beta chain was seen just once. These data belong to a study of PD-1 blockade in classical Hodgkin lymphoma. Study as a whole: Patients got intravenous nivolumab 3 mg/kg every 2 weeks.

Libraries were prepared by immunoSEQ multiplex PCR; TCRdb keeps only in-frame clonotypes and omits some of them. The sample records roughly 140,000 clones, 78% being singletons. Trimming pared 6 bases from V and 8 bases from J, leaving 19 bases between. This CDR3 is 15 amino acids long. Germline-derived CDR1 and CDR2 are SNHLY and FYNNEI. There was relapse after autologous stem cell transplantation in every patient, and there was variation in brentuximab vedotin exposure. The clonotype comes from a human donor with classical Hodgkin lymphoma. J is TRBJ1-4 and V is TRBV2, with D uncertain. The sequences come from peripheral blood mononuclear cells (PBMCs), collected before the second cycle of nivolumab. The CDR3 spells CASRSGHQRREKLFF. The CDR3 bases are TGTGCCAGCAGATCCGGGCACCAACGTCGGGAAAAACTGTTTTTT.